The 10 T cell receptor beta chains presented below share a single source sample, sequenced in a study of beta chain features in type 1 diabetes. As every portion of the isolated RNA was reverse transcribed, the sequencing read expressed TCRB transcripts. Sequencing used immunoSEQ multiplex PCR; TCRdb keeps in-frame clones, though not all of them. Of approximately 730,000 clones listed, 13% were seen once; the top ten hold 0.022%. Whole-study results and caveats: Moderate yet significant TCRB CDR3 shortening was seen in Type 1 diabetes patients in all four CD4+ subsets.

These receptors' antigens are unknown. The sequenced material came from naive CD4+ T cells from blood. Every receptor here comes from a man between 18 and 35 years old with type 1 diabetes.

The chain combines TRBV7-2 with TRBJ2-3; tentatively, D is TRBD2 (5 bases). The CDR3 contains 15 residues. Germline V gene lookup returns CDR1 SGHTA and CDR2 FQGNSA. V shed 7 bases and J shed 6 bases, with 20 bases lying between them. The CDR3 protein is CASNGPLAPVDTQYF. CDR3 sequence (DNA): TGTGCCAGCAACGGGCCCCTAGCACCGGTGGATACGCAGTATTTT.

The DNA for the CDR3 is TGTGCCACCAGACAGGGATCCTACGAGCAGTACTTC. Translation: CATRQGSYEQYF. The chain recombines TRBV19 with TRBJ2-7, with 7 nucleotides matching TRBD1. Losses at the gene ends were 10 bases for V and 1 base for J; bases not matched to a gene: 4. This CDR3 has 12 residues. Per germline, CDR1 LNHDA and CDR2 SQIVND (reference sequence).

V usage is TRBV6-5 and J usage is TRBJ1-4; D gene ambiguous. In germline, CDR1 is MNHEY, CDR2 SVGAGI. The ends were cut back, 2 bases at V and 8 bases at J, with 9 bases in the middle. The CDR3 totals 13 residues. The DNA for the CDR3 is TGTGCCAGCAGTTACAAGATGGGGGAAAAACTGTTTTTT. Its protein product is CASSYKMGEKLFF.

The rearrangement uses TRBV28 and TRBJ2-5; 9 bases are shared with TRBD1. The CDR3 is 15 amino acids. Germline CDR1 is MDHEN and CDR2 is SYDVKM. The trim removed 3 bases at V and 2 bases at J, leaving 4 bases unmatched. For the CDR3, the DNA is TGTGCCAGCAGTTTTAGAGGGACAGGGCAAGAGACCCAGTACTTC. As protein: CASSFRGTGQETQYF.

The chain recombines TRBV6-1 with TRBJ2-2; D remains unclear. V was cut by 1 base and J by 4 bases, with 7 bases left in between. The CDR3 is 14 amino acids. The germline V gene encodes CDR1 MNHNS and CDR2 SASEGT. The CDR3 DNA reads TGTGCCAGCAGTGAAGTTACGGGCACCGGGGAGCTGTTTTTT. Protein: CASSEVTGTGELFF.

The V gene is TRBV4-1, the J gene TRBJ1-2; weak D call: TRBD1 (5 bases). In germline, CDR1 is MGHRA, CDR2 YSYEKL. CDR3 length equals 17 residues. Trimming took off 3 bases at V and 5 bases at J, with 22 bases between the two ends. CDR3 nucleotide sequence: TGCGCCAGCAGCCAGACAGAACACCCTTCCGACCTTTATGGCTACACCTTC. It specifies CASSQTEHPSDLYGYTF.

The sample holds a few counts of this clone. The J gene is TRBJ2-5, the V gene TRBV15, with a possible D match to TRBD1 (6 bases). The CDR3 runs to 16 residues. Germline V gives CDR1 LNHNV, CDR2 YYDKDF (reference sequence). V lost 0 bases and J lost 2, with 13 bases in between. As DNA, the CDR3 is TGTGCCACCAGCAGAGAGCGAGGCAGGGGACAAGAGACCCAGTACTTC. It is translated as CATSRERGRGQETQYF.

This chain joins TRBV11-3 and TRBJ2-1, with 9 positions matching TRBD1. CDR3 length: 17 amino acids. V was clipped by 3 bases and J by 5 bases; unmatched bases: 11. The germline CDR1 and CDR2 sequences are SGHNT and YENEEA. CDR3 sequence: CASSFRQGQGSNNEQFF. DNA for the CDR3: TGTGCCAGCAGCTTTAGGCAGGGACAGGGAAGTAACAATGAGCAGTTCTTC.

V usage is TRBV6-1 and J usage is TRBJ2-6; D is possibly TRBD1 (6 bases). CDR1 and CDR2 from the germline V gene are MNHNS and SASEGT. The CDR3 totals 15 residues. Trimming took 6 bases from V and 1 from J, leaving 10 bases between them. CDR3 amino acids: CASRAGDSGANVLTF. CDR3 coding DNA: TGTGCCAGCAGAGCAGGGGATTCTGGGGCCAACGTCCTGACTTTC.

The chain combines TRBV9 with TRBJ1-6; D is unresolved. Germline assignment: CDR1 SGDLS and CDR2 YYNGEE. The CDR3 is 15 residues long. With 4 bases removed from V and 10 bases from J, the gap between germline ends came to 18 bases. The CDR3 here is CASSSRVGEGSPLHF. The DNA for the CDR3 is TGTGCCAGCAGCTCCCGAGTCGGGGAAGGATCACCCCTCCACTTT.